This TCR beta chain is drawn from a study of blood T cell repertoires in COVID-19. Study overall: Donors in the United States, Italy and Spain gave samples during acute or convalescent COVID-19.

Trimming pared 6 bases from V and 5 bases from J, leaving 19 bases between. Per germline, CDR1 MDHEN and CDR2 SYDVKM. The CDR3 contains 15 residues. Clones were sequenced by immunoSEQ multiplex PCR, and TCRdb holds only the in-frame ones, with some missing. The table lists some 71,000 clones, approximately 90% of them singletons. The TCR was taken from a young man with acute or convalescent COVID-19. This rearrangement joins TRBV28 to TRBJ1-2; no clear D gene. Sequencing used peripheral blood. The CDR3 loop reads CASSRTRASPYGYTF. The CDR3 DNA reads as TGTGCCAGCAGCCGAACGAGGGCCTCCCCTTATGGCTACACCTTC.